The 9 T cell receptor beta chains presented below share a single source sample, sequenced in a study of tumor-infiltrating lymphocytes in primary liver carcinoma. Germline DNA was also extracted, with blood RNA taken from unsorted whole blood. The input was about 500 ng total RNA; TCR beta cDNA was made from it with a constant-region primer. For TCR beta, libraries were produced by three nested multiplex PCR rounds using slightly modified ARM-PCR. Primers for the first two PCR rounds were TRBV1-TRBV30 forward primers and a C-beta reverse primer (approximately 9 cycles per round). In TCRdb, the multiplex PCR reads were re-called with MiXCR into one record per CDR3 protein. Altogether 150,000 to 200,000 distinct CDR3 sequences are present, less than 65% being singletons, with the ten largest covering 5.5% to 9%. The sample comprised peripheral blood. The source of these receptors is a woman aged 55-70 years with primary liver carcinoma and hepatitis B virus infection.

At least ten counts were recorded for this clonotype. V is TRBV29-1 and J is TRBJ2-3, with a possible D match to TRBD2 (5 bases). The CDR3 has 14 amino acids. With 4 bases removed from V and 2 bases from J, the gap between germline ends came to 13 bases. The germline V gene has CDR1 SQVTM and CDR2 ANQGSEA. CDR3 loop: CSVVRLAHTDTQYF. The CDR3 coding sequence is TGCAGCGTTGTTAGGCTAGCCCACACAGATACGCAGTATTTT.

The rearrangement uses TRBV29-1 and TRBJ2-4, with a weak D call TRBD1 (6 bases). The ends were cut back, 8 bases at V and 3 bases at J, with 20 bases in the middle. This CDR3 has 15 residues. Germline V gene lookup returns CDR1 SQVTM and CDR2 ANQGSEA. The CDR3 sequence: CSSVQGLPIKNIQYF. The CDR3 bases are TGCAGCTCCGTACAGGGCCTACCTATCAAAAACATTCAGTACTTC.

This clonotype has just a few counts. This CDR3 is CASSFRAGRRGEQFF. CDR3 bases: TGTGCCAGCAGTTTTAGGGCGGGAAGGCGGGGTGAGCAGTTCTTC. This chain joins TRBV28 and TRBJ2-1; maybe TRBD2 (6 bases). Germline V gene lookup returns CDR1 MDHEN and CDR2 SYDVKM. The CDR3 sequence is 15 residues long. V was trimmed by 3 bases and J by 9 bases, leaving 18 bases between them.

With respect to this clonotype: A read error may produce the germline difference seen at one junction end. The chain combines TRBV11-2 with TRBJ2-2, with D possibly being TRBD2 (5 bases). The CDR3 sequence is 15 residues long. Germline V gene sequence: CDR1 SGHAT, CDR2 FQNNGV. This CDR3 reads CASSRPRCATGELFF. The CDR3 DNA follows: TGTGCCAGCAGCCGACCTAGGTGTGCCACCGGGGAACTGTTTTTT.

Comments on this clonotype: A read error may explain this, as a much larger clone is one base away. The CDR3 protein is CASSPRTSNQSQHF. The CDR3, as DNA: TGTGCCAGCAGCCCACGGACTAGCAATCAGTCCCAGCATTTT. The chain is built from TRBV4-2 and TRBJ1-5; D remains ambiguous. The CDR3 runs 14 residues. CDR1 and CDR2 (germline): LGHNA, YNFKEQ.

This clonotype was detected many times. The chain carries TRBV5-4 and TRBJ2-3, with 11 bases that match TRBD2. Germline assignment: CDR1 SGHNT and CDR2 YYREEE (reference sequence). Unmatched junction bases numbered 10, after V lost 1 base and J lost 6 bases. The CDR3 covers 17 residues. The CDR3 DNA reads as TGTGCCAGCAGCTTGAGTTATAGCGGGAGGGCGGCGGATACGCAGTATTTT. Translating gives CASSLSYSGRAADTQYF.

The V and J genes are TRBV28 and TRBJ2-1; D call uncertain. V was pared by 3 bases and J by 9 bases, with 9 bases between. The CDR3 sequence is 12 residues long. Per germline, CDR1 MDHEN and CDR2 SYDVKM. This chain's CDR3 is CASSFLYSEQFF. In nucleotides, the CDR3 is TGTGCCAGCAGTTTCCTGTACTCTGAGCAGTTCTTC.

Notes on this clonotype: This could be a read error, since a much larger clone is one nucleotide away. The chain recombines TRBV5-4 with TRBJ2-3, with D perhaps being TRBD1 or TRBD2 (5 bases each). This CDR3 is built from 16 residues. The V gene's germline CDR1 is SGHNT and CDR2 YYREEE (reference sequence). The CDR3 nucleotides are TGTGCCAGCAACTTGTTTTCGGGACGGAGCACAGATACGCAGTATTTT. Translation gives CASNLFSGRSTDTQYF.

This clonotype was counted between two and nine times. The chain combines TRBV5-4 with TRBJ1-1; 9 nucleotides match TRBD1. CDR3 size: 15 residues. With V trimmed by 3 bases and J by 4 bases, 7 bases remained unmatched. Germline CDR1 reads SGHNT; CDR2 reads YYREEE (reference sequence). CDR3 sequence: CASSSSTGGFTEAFF. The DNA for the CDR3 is TGTGCCAGCAGCTCTAGTACAGGGGGCTTCACTGAAGCTTTCTTT.